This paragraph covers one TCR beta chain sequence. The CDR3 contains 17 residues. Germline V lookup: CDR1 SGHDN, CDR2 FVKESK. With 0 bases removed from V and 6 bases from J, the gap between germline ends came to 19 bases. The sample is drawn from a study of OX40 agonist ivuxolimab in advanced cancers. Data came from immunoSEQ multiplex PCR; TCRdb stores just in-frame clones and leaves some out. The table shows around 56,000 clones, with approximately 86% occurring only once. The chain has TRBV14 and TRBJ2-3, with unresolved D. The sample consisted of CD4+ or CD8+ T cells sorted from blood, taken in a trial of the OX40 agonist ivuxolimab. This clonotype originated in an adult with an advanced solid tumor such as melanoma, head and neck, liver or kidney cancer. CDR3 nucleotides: TGTGCCAGCAGCCAAGATATATATGGTATCTCGAAGGATACGCAGTATTTT. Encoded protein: CASSQDIYGISKDTQYF.